Shown below are 28 T cell receptor beta chains from a single sample sequenced in a study of early T cells in non-severe SARS-CoV-2 infection. TCRdb recomputed calls from the 5' RACE reads with MiXCR, one row per CDR3 protein. The sample lists almost 30,000 distinct CDR3 sequences; roughly 5.1% were seen once. The sequencing sample was made of whole blood. The receptors were gathered from an adult who was a healthcare worker with PCR-confirmed SARS-CoV-2 infection or an uninfected control (not recorded which).

Ten or more counts support this clonotype. V usage is TRBV6-5 and J usage is TRBJ2-5; 9 bases match TRBD1. The CDR3 contains 18 residues. V dropped 3 bases and J dropped 1; count of bases not matched to a gene: 12. Germline loops: CDR1 MNHEY, CDR2 SVGAGI. The CDR3 loop reads CASSYSGTGPTSQETQYF. The DNA for the CDR3 is TGTGCCAGCAGTTATTCCGGGACAGGGCCTACCTCCCAAGAGACCCAGTACTTC.

This clonotype was counted at least ten times. This rearrangement joins TRBV27 to TRBJ2-3; 9 bases are a match to TRBD2. Trimming cost V 2 bases and J 4 bases; bases outside gene matches: 1. The CDR3 runs 14 residues. Germline V CDR1 and CDR2: MNHEY, SMNVEV (reference sequence). The CDR3 nucleotides are TGTGCCAGCAGTTTAGCGGGAGGGCCAGATACGCAGTATTTT. Its protein product is CASSLAGGPDTQYF.

This clonotype was found many times. The chain has TRBV20-1 and TRBJ1-5; D is ambiguous. Trimming left V 3 bases short and J 5 bases short, with 17 bases between. In germline, CDR1 is DFQATT, CDR2 SNEGSKA (reference sequence). The CDR3 runs to 15 residues. The DNA for the CDR3 is TGCAGTGCTAGCCACGGGTATCCGCGCGATCAGCCCCAGCATTTT. Its translation: CSASHGYPRDQPQHF.

This clonotype was picked up many times. The rearrangement uses TRBV7-9 and TRBJ1-5; TRBD1 matches at 7 bases. Per germline, CDR1 SEHNR and CDR2 FQNEAQ (reference sequence). With V trimmed by 4 bases and J by 2 bases, 2 bases remained unmatched. This CDR3 has 14 residues. CDR3 amino acids: CASSYGQGNQPQHF. The DNA for the CDR3 is TGTGCCAGCAGCTACGGACAGGGCAATCAGCCCCAGCATTTT.

This clonotype was counted between two and nine times. The chain carries TRBV27 and TRBJ1-6, with TRBD1 as a possible D gene (6 bases). Germline values: CDR1 MNHEY, CDR2 SMNVEV (reference sequence). Trimming pared 3 bases from V and 10 bases from J, leaving 19 bases between. The CDR3 is made up of 16 amino acids. CDR3 coding DNA: TGTGCCAGCAGTTTGGATGGGGGGCTATCGGGGTCACCCCTCCACTTT. Protein: CASSLDGGLSGSPLHF.

In this sample, this clonotype turned up many times. The J gene is TRBJ2-7, the V gene TRBV28; 9 bases align to TRBD1. The CDR3 runs to 15 residues. V was clipped by 8 bases and J by 4 bases; unmatched bases: 12. Germline CDR1 MDHEN, CDR2 SYDVKM. The CDR3 coding sequence is TGTGCCAGCCAACCCACCGGACAGGGGATTTACGAGCAGTACTTC. Protein: CASQPTGQGIYEQYF. Drawing the rest from reference TRBV28 and TRBJ2-7, the complete variable domain is DVKVTQSSRYLVKRTGEKVFLECVQDMDHENMFWYRQDPGLGLRLIYFSYDVKMKEKGDIPEGYSVSREKKERFSLILESASTNQTSMYLCASQPTGQGIYEQYFGPGTRLTVT.

This clonotype was detected many times. The chain employs TRBV6-5 and TRBJ1-6; perhaps TRBD1 as D (6 bases). The CDR3 consists of 15 residues. V dropped 2 bases and J dropped 9 bases, with 14 bases sitting between them. Germline V gene sequence: CDR1 MNHEY, CDR2 SVGAGI. The CDR3 nucleotides are TGTGCCAGCAGTTACCGGACAGATCTTCGTTCACCCCTCCACTTT. It specifies CASSYRTDLRSPLHF.

This clonotype was picked up many times. The chain combines TRBV5-6 with TRBJ2-5; D gene ambiguous. CDR1 is SGHDT and CDR2 is YYEEEE in the germline V gene. The CDR3 consists of 14 residues. Trimming stripped 0 bases from V and 3 bases from J, with 9 bases between. The CDR3: CASSLDAAEETQYF. CDR3 sequence (DNA): TGTGCCAGCAGCTTGGACGCGGCCGAAGAGACCCAGTACTTC.

This clonotype has ten or more counts. This chain uses TRBV2 with TRBJ1-1; no clear D. Germline assignment: CDR1 SNHLY and CDR2 FYNNEI. The CDR3 is made up of 11 amino acids. V lost 3 bases and J lost 8, with 7 bases in between. CDR3 region: CASSEGLEAFF. The CDR3 region has the DNA TGTGCCAGCAGTGAGGGTCTCGAAGCTTTCTTT. Drawing the rest from reference TRBV2 and TRBJ1-1, the complete variable domain is EPEVTQTPSHQVTQMGQEVILRCVPISNHLYFYWYRQILGQKVEFLVSFYNNEISEKSEIFDDQFSVERPDGSNFTLKIRSTKLEDSAMYFCASSEGLEAFFGQGTRLTVV.

The J gene is TRBJ2-1, the V gene TRBV3-1; D is possibly TRBD2 (6 bases). From germline, CDR1 is LGHDT and CDR2 YNNKEL (reference sequence). This CDR3 spans 15 amino acids. The germline V and J ends were trimmed by 6 bases and 4 bases, with 16 bases remaining between them. The CDR3 DNA reads TGTGCCAGCAGTCGGGAGAATCTAGATTACAATGAGCAGTTCTTC. This gives the protein CASSRENLDYNEQFF.

This clonotype appeared many times. The V and J genes are TRBV10-3 and TRBJ1-6; D call uncertain. Trimming took off 3 bases at V and 4 bases at J, with 13 bases between the two ends. Germline values: CDR1 ENHRY, CDR2 SYGVKD. The CDR3 length is 16 residues. CDR3 sequence reads: CAISDERVVYNSPLHF. The CDR3 nucleotides are TGTGCCATCAGTGATGAAAGGGTGGTATATAATTCACCCCTCCACTTT.

The J gene is TRBJ2-7, the V gene TRBV4-3; 10 bases align to TRBD2. V dropped 0 bases and J dropped 5; count of bases not matched to a gene: 1. The V gene's germline CDR1 is LGHNA and CDR2 YSLEER. The CDR3 totals 14 residues. The CDR3 DNA is TGCGCCAGCAGCCAAGACGGACTAGCGGACGAGCAGTACTTC. This encodes CASSQDGLADEQYF.

This clonotype was seen many times. This chain uses TRBV12-3 or TRBV12-4 with TRBJ2-7, with TRBD1 matching 11 bases. CDR3 size: 16 residues. J gave up 2 bases and V 6 bases, and 9 bases lay outside the gene matches. CDR3 nucleotides: TGTGCCAGCAGGGCACAGGGACAGGGGGTCCCCTACGAGCAGTACTTC. Translated, it gives CASRAQGQGVPYEQYF.

This clonotype was detected ten times or more. V is TRBV11-1 and J is TRBJ1-6; TRBD1 aligns across 8 bases. Per germline, CDR1 SGHAT and CDR2 FQDESV (reference sequence). CDR3 length: 15 amino acids. Losses at the gene ends were 1 base for V and 8 bases for J; bases not matched to a gene: 4. The CDR3 is CASSLGDRGDSPLHF. In DNA, the CDR3 is TGTGCCAGCAGCTTAGGAGACAGGGGTGATTCACCCCTCCACTTT.

This chain uses TRBV7-9 with TRBJ2-3; the match to TRBD2 covers 10 bases. Germline loops: CDR1 SEHNR, CDR2 FQNEAQ (reference sequence). With V trimmed by 7 bases and J by 4 bases, 14 bases remained unmatched. This CDR3 has 17 amino acids. In DNA form, the CDR3 reads TGTGCCAGCACCCTGACTCCTAGCGGGAGATGGGCAGATACGCAGTATTTT. It translates to CASTLTPSGRWADTQYF.

This clonotype came up many times. A junction boundary mismatches the germline segment, possibly from a read error. The chain links TRBV15 to TRBJ2-7; 7 bases fit TRBD1. The CDR3 totals 16 residues. Germline assignment: CDR1 LNHNV and CDR2 YYDKDF (reference sequence). The CDR3 sequence: CAISRATTGTRIEQYF. The CDR3 region has the DNA TGTGCCATCAGCAGAGCGACGACAGGGACAAGGATCGAGCAGTACTTC.

This clonotype was counted ten times or more. The genes are TRBV19 and TRBJ2-7, with 13 positions matching TRBD2. Germline CDR1 and CDR2: LNHDA and SQIVND (reference sequence). Trimming removed 6 bases from V and 7 bases from J; junction bases left unmatched: 9. The length of the CDR3 is 15 residues. The CDR3 nucleotides read TGTGCCAGTAGCGTCCCGCCGGGACTAGCGGGGGAGCAGTACTTC. Translating it yields CASSVPPGLAGEQYF.

This clonotype has ten or more counts. V is TRBV14 and J is TRBJ2-3, with D possibly matching TRBD2 (6 bases). The CDR3 is 16 amino acids. Germline CDR1 SGHDN, CDR2 FVKESK. V was cut by 1 base and J by 5 bases, with 16 bases left in between. The CDR3 spells CASSQGGTPEGDTQYF. The CDR3 DNA reads as TGTGCCAGCAGCCAAGGCGGGACCCCCGAGGGAGATACGCAGTATTTT.

This clonotype has just a few counts. For the CDR3, the DNA is TGTGCCAGCAGCTTAGTTATAGGGAACACTGAAGCTTTCTTT. This encodes CASSLVIGNTEAFF. The chain couples TRBV7-2 to TRBJ1-1; D is unclear. Germline V lookup: CDR1 SGHTA, CDR2 FQGNSA. V lost 1 base, J lost 1 base, and 7 bases lay in between. This CDR3 is built from 14 residues.

This clonotype came up many times. This chain links TRBV25-1 with TRBJ1-2; 12 bases map to TRBD1. The CDR3 length is 18 residues. Trimming took 6 bases from V and 3 from J; bases not matched to a gene: 14. The germline V gene has CDR1 MGHDK and CDR2 SYGVNS. The CDR3 is CASSPIKGTGGGDYGYTF. The CDR3 nucleotides are TGTGCCAGCAGCCCCATTAAAGGGACAGGGGGCGGCGACTATGGCTACACCTTC.

The rearrangement uses TRBV3-1 and TRBJ2-7; 8 bases line up with TRBD1. Per the germline V gene, CDR1 is LGHDT and CDR2 is YNNKEL (reference sequence). J gave up 1 base and V 1 base, and 0 bases lay outside the gene matches. The CDR3 runs 14 residues. The CDR3 DNA reads TGTGCCAGCAGCCAAGGACAGGGGTCCTACGAGCAGTACTTC. It is translated as CASSQGQGSYEQYF.

The chain joins TRBV6-2 or TRBV6-3 to TRBJ2-7, with D perhaps given as TRBD1 or TRBD2 (6 bases each). The CDR3 contains 14 residues. With 7 bases removed from V and 7 bases from J, the gap between germline ends came to 20 bases. Germline CDR1 is MNHEY and CDR2 is SVGEGT. The chain's CDR3 is CASTSSRGPGEQYF. In DNA form, the CDR3 reads TGTGCCAGCACCTCCTCCCGGGGGCCGGGGGAGCAGTACTTC.

On this clonotype: Relative to the germline gene, one junction end is altered; a read error may explain this. The chain combines TRBV29-1 with TRBJ2-5, with TRBD2 as a possible D gene (5 bases). The CDR3 is made up of 10 amino acids. Germline V gene data show CDR1 as SQVTM and CDR2 as ANQGSEA. The DNA for the CDR3 is TGTAGCGTTGTGGGAGAGACCCAGTACTTC. Its protein is CSVVGETQYF.

In its sample, this clonotype was seen many times. This rearrangement joins TRBV7-2 to TRBJ2-1; 10 bases match TRBD1. Germline-derived CDR1 and CDR2 are SGHTA and FQGNSA. The CDR3 loop spans 15 amino acids. After removal of 4 bases from V and 7 bases from J, the junction contained 7 bases not matched to a gene. The CDR3 DNA reads TGTGCCAGCAGCTCGGGACAGGGGAGGGGGAATGAGCAGTTCTTC. This codes for CASSSGQGRGNEQFF.

This clonotype was counted ten times or more. The CDR3 DNA reads as TGTGCCAGCAGGCTAACGGGGGTAGGAGAAAAACTGTTTTTT. This encodes CASRLTGVGEKLFF. V usage is TRBV28 and J usage is TRBJ1-4; perhaps TRBD1 as D (5 bases). Trimming removed 6 bases at V and 8 bases at J, with 16 bases between. This CDR3 spans 14 amino acids. CDR1 and CDR2 (germline): MDHEN, SYDVKM. Full variable domain (rest looked up from reference TRBV28 and TRBJ1-4): DVKVTQSSRYLVKRTGEKVFLECVQDMDHENMFWYRQDPGLGLRLIYFSYDVKMKEKGDIPEGYSVSREKKERFSLILESASTNQTSMYLCASRLTGVGEKLFFGSGTQLSVL.

This clonotype was detected many times. This sequence joins TRBV14 and TRBJ1-2; 7 nucleotides match TRBD1. CDR1 is SGHDN and CDR2 is FVKESK in the germline V gene. Losses at the gene ends were 4 bases for V and 5 bases for J; bases not matched to a gene: 10. The CDR3 contains 15 residues. The CDR3 DNA sequence: TGTGCCAGCAGCCGAGACCCGACAGGGATATATGGCTACACCTTC. It yields the protein CASSRDPTGIYGYTF.

This clonotype was seen repeatedly, ten times or more. The rearrangement joins TRBV5-5 to TRBJ1-2; D uncertain. Germline CDR1 reads SGHKS; CDR2 reads YYEKEE (reference sequence). V was cut by 0 bases and J by 5 bases, with 17 bases left in between. CDR3 length equals 16 residues. The CDR3 sequence is CASSLGSGDLLYGYTF. In nucleotides, the CDR3 is TGTGCCAGCAGCTTGGGGTCTGGGGATCTCCTTTATGGCTACACCTTC.

This clonotype has at least ten counts. V is TRBV6-5 and J is TRBJ2-6; D ambiguous. The ends were cut back, 0 bases at V and 8 bases at J, with 8 bases in the middle. The V gene's germline CDR1 is MNHEY and CDR2 SVGAGI. The length of the CDR3 is 14 residues. CDR3 protein: CASSYSWGSNVLTF. In nucleotides, the CDR3 is TGTGCCAGCAGTTACTCGTGGGGATCCAACGTCCTGACTTTC.